A selection of T cell receptor beta chains follows, all from one sample in a study of cytomegalovirus exposure and HLA in healthy donors. The assay was immunoSEQ multiplex PCR, and TCRdb's table has in-frame clones only and misses some. Of 170,000 or so clones in the sample, approximately 82% are singletons; the top ten hold under 7.5%. The sequencing sample was made of PBMCs. All receptors come from a man aged 45 to 65 in good health and CMV-seropositive. The CDR3 runs from the conserved cysteine through the conserved F or W. The order of the fields is CDR3 DNA, CDR3 protein, J gene, D gene, V gene. A D gene is named only where the DNA matches it firmly.

TGCAGCGTTGAAGACCCCTTTTCGAGCGAAGCTTTCTTT	CSVEDPFSSEAFF	TRBJ1-1	-	TRBV29-1
TGCGCCAGCAGCCTACAGGGGGGGCAGGCAGCTCAGCCCCAGCATTTT	CASSLQGGQAAQPQHF	TRBJ1-5	TRBD1	TRBV4-1
TGTGCCAGCAGCGCCCGAACACAGGGGGGGAACACTGAAGCTTTCTTT	CASSARTQGGNTEAFF	TRBJ1-1	TRBD1	TRBV5-4
TGTGCCAGTAGTGCCGGTGTGGCAGGGCGGAATCAGCCCCAGCATTTT	CASSAGVAGRNQPQHF	TRBJ1-5	-	TRBV19
TGTGCCAGCGGTGAGAGAGGGTGGGCTAATGAGCAGTTCTTC	CASGERGWANEQFF	TRBJ2-1	-	TRBV18
TGTGCCTGGAGTGTAGGTGGGCTTTACAATGAGCAGTTCTTC	CAWSVGGLYNEQFF	TRBJ2-1	-	TRBV30
TGCGCCAGCAGTGCTACCAGCACAGATACGCAGTATTTT	CASSATSTDTQYF	TRBJ2-3	-	TRBV5-1
TGCGCCAGCAGCCAAGTGGTTATAGCGATCACCGGGGAGCTGTTTTTT	CASSQVVIAITGELFF	TRBJ2-2	-	TRBV4-1
TGTGCCACCAGCAGGGACCCGGGACAGCGCGACAATGAGCAGTTCTTC	CATSRDPGQRDNEQFF	TRBJ2-1	TRBD1	TRBV15
TGTGCCAGCAGCACTACAGGGGGCAACGAGCAGTACTTC	CASSTTGGNEQYF	TRBJ2-7	TRBD1	TRBV7-3
TGCGCCAGCAGCTTGTTAGGACAGGGGGCGTTAAACACTGAAGCTTTCTTT	CASSLLGQGALNTEAFF	TRBJ1-1	TRBD1	TRBV5-1
TGTGCCAGCAGCCCATCGCAGGGTTTGGACACTGAAGCTTTCTTT	CASSPSQGLDTEAFF	TRBJ1-1	-	TRBV7-6
TGTGCCAGTAGTATTGGGTCTAGCGGTTATACGCAGTATTTT	CASSIGSSGYTQYF	TRBJ2-3	TRBD2	TRBV19
TGTGCCAGCAGTAACGGACAGGAGTCATATGGCTACACCTTC	CASSNGQESYGYTF	TRBJ1-2	TRBD1	TRBV6-1
TGTGCCAGCAGTTCCCCCCGACTAGCCGCGAGCGAGCAGTACTTC	CASSSPRLAASEQYF	TRBJ2-7	TRBD2	TRBV6-5
TGTGCCAGCAGGGAAAGGACAGAGAAAAACATTCAGTACTTC	CASRERTEKNIQYF	TRBJ2-4	-	TRBV2
TGTGCCAGTACCTGGACAGATAGCAATCAGCCCCAGCATTTT	CASTWTDSNQPQHF	TRBJ1-5	-	TRBV19
TGTGCCAGCAGTTCCCCCTCCCGACAGGGGGCCTACGAGCAGTACTTC	CASSSPSRQGAYEQYF	TRBJ2-7	TRBD1	TRBV6-6